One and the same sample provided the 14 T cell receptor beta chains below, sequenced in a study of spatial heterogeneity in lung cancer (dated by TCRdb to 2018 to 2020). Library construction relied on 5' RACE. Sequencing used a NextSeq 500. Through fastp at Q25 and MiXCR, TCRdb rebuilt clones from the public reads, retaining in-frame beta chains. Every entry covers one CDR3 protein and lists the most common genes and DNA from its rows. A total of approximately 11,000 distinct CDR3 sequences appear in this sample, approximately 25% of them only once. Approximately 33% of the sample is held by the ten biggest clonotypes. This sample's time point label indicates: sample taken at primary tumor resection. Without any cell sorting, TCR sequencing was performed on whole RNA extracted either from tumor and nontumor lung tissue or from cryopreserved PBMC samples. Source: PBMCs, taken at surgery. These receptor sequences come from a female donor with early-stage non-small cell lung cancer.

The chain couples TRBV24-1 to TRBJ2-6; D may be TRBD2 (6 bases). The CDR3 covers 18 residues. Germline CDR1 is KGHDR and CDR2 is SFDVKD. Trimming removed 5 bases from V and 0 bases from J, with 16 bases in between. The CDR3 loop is CATSVSGQTSSGANVLTF. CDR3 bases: TGTGCCACCAGTGTATCTGGTCAGACTAGCTCTGGGGCCAACGTCCTGACTTTC.

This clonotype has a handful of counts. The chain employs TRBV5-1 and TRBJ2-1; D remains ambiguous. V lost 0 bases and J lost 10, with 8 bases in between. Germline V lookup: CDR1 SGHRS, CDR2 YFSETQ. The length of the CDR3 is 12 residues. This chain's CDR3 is CASSLAMGEQFF. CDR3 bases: TGCGCCAGCAGCTTGGCCATGGGGGAGCAGTTCTTC.

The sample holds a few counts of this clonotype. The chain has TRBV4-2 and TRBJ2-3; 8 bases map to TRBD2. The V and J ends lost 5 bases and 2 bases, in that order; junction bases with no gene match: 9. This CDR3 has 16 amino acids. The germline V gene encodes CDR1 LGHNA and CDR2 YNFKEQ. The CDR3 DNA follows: TGTGCCAGCAGCAACCCCGGGACTAGTGACACAGATACGCAGTATTTT. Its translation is CASSNPGTSDTDTQYF.

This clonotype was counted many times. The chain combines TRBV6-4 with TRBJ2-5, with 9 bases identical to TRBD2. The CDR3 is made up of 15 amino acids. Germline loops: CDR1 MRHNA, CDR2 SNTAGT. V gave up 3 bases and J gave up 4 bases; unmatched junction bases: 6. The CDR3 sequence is CASSEASGTGETQYF. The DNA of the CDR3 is TGTGCCAGCAGTGAGGCTAGCGGGACGGGAGAGACCCAGTACTTC.

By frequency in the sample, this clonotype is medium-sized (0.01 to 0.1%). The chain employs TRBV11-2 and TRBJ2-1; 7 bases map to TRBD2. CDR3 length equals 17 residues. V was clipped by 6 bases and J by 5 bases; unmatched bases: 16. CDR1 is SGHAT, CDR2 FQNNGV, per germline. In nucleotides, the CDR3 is TGTGCCAGCAGTTCCGGGAGGAGCCAAGGCTGGGACAATGAGCAGTTCTTC. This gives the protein CASSSGRSQGWDNEQFF.

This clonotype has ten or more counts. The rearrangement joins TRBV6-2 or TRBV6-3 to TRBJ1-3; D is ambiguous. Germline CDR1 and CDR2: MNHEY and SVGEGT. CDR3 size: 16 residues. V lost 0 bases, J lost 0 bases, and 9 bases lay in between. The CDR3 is CASSYSDPVSGNTIYF. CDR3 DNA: TGTGCCAGCAGTTACTCGGATCCAGTCTCTGGAAACACCATATATTTT.

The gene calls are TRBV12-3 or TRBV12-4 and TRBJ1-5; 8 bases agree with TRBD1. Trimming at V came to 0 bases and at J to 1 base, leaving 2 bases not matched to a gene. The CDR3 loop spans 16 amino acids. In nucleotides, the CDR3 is TGTGCCAGCAGTTTAGCCGGACAGGGCAGCAATCAGCCCCAGCATTTT. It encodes CASSLAGQGSNQPQHF.

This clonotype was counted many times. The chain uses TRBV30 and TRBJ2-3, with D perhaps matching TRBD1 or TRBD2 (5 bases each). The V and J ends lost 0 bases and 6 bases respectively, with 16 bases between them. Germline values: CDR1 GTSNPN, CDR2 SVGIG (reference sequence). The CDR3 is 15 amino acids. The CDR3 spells CAWSVLGGTRDTQYF. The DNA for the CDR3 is TGTGCCTGGAGTGTACTTGGTGGGACCCGGGATACGCAGTATTTT.

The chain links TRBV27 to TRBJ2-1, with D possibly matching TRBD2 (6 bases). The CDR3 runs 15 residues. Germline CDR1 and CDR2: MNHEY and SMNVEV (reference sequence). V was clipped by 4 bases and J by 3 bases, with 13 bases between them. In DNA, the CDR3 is TGTGCCAGCAGTTCCCTCGGGGGTGACTACAATGAGCAGTTCTTC. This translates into CASSSLGGDYNEQFF.

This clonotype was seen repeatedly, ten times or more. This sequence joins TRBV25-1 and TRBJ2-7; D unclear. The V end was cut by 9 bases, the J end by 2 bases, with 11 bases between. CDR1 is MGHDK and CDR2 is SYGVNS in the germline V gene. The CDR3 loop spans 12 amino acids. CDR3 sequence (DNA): TGTGCCAGTCGGGCCACACCCTACGAGCAGTACTTC. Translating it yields CASRATPYEQYF.

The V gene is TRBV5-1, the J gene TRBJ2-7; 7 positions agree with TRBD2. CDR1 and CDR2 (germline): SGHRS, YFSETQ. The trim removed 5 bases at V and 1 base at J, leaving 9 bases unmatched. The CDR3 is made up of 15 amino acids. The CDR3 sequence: CASSPAGTPSYEQYF. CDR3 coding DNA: TGCGCCAGCAGTCCAGCGGGAACTCCTTCCTACGAGCAGTACTTC. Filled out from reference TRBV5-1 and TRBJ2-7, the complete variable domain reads KAGVTQTPRYLIKTRGQQVTLSCSPISGHRSVSWYQQTPGQGLQFLFEYFSETQRNKGNFPGRFSGRQFSNSRSEMNVSTLELGDSALYLCASSPAGTPSYEQYFGPGTRLTVT.

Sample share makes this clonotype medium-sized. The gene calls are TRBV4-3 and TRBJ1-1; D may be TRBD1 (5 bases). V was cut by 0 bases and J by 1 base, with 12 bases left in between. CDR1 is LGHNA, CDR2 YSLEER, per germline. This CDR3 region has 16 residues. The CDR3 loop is CASSQDRGQGNTEAFF. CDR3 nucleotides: TGCGCCAGCAGCCAAGATCGGGGTCAGGGGAACACTGAAGCTTTCTTT.

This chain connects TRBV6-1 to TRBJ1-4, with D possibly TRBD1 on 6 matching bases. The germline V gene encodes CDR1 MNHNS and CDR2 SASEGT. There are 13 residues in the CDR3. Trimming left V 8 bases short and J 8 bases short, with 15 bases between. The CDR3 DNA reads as TGTGCCAGCGGGAGGGGGGTGGACGAAAAACTGTTTTTT. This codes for CASGRGVDEKLFF.

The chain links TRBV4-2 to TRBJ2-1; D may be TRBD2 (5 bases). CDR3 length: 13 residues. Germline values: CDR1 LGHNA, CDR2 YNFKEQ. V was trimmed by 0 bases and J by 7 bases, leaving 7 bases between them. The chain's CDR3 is CASSQDRTNEQFF. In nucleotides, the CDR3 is TGTGCCAGCAGCCAAGATAGGACTAATGAGCAGTTCTTC.